A single T cell receptor beta chain is shown here with its context. This sample stems from a study of blood T cell repertoires in COVID-19. The J segment lost 7 bases and the V segment lost 4 bases, leaving 10 bases of the junction unmatched. The CDR3 has 16 amino acids. Germline CDR1 and CDR2: SGHNT and YYREEE (reference sequence). Repertoires were generated with immunoSEQ multiplex PCR, while TCRdb's copy carries only in-frame clones and drops some. The table lists some 100,000 clones, about 89% of them singletons. The clonotype originates from a man in his forties or fifties with acute or convalescent COVID-19. The chain combines TRBV5-4 with TRBJ2-1; 11 bases align to TRBD2. Sequences were obtained from peripheral blood. The CDR3 region has the DNA TGTGCCAGCAGCCCGGCCACTAGCGGGAGAGTAAATGAGCAGTTCTTC. Translated, it gives CASSPATSGRVNEQFF.